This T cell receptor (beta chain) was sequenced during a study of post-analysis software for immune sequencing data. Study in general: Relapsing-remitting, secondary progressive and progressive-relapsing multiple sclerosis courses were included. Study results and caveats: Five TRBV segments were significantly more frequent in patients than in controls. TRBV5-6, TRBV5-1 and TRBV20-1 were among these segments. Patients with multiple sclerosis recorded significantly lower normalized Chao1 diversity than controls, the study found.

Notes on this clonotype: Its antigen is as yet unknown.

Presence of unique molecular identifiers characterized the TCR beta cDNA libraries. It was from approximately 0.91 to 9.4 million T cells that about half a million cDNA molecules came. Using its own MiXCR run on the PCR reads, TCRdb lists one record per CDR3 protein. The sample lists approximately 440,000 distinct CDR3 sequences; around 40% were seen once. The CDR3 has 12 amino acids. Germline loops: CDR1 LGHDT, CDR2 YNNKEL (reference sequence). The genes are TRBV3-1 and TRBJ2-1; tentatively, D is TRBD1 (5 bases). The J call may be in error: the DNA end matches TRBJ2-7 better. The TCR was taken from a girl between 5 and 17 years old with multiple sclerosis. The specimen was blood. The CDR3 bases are TGTGCCAGCAGCCTCTGGGGCAATGAGCAGTACTTC. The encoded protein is CASSLWGNEQYF.